These 15 T cell receptor beta chains were sequenced from one sample in a study of cytotoxic CD8 clonotypes in ibrutinib-treated CLL. TCRdb's copy holds only in-frame clones and misses some; the assay was immunoSEQ multiplex PCR. Of some 300,000 clones listed, 70% to 80% are singletons. The specimen comprised PBMCs, sampled before ibrutinib treatment. The source of these receptors is a human donor with chronic lymphocytic leukemia.

The chain links TRBV30 to TRBJ1-2, with TRBD1 as a possible D gene (6 bases). Germline CDR1 GTSNPN, CDR2 SVGIG (reference sequence). The CDR3 runs to 11 residues. V dropped 5 bases and J dropped 6 bases, with 10 bases sitting between them. Here the CDR3 reads CAWAQGHGYTF. The CDR3 DNA sequence: TGTGCCTGGGCTCAGGGGCATGGCTACACCTTC.

The CDR3, as DNA: TGTGCCAGTAGTATGGTGGGCAGGGGGCTCGAGCAGTACTTC. Translating it yields CASSMVGRGLEQYF. The chain joins TRBV19 to TRBJ2-7, with 8 bases identical to TRBD1. Germline CDR1 LNHDA, CDR2 SQIVND (reference sequence). The CDR3 contains 14 residues. Trimming removed 3 bases from V and 6 bases from J; junction bases left unmatched: 7.

This clone was picked up many times. The V gene is TRBV5-6, the J gene TRBJ2-7; 8 bases agree with TRBD1. Germline values: CDR1 SGHDT, CDR2 YYEEEE. The CDR3 sequence is 16 residues long. The trim removed 6 bases at V and 0 bases at J, leaving 11 bases unmatched. CDR3 loop: CASTPGWDRTSYEQYF. The CDR3 coding sequence is TGTGCCAGCACCCCTGGGTGGGACAGGACCTCCTACGAGCAGTACTTC. Full variable domain (missing parts from reference TRBV5-6 and TRBJ2-7): DAGVTQSPTHLIKTRGQQVTLRCSPKSGHDTVSWYQQALGQGPQFIFQYYEEEERQRGNFPDRFSGHQFPNYSSELNVNALLLGDSALYLCASTPGWDRTSYEQYFGPGTRLTVT.

The V and J genes are TRBV11-2 and TRBJ2-1; D is undetermined. The germline CDR1 and CDR2 sequences are SGHAT and FQNNGV. The CDR3 spans 14 residues. Trimming removed 4 bases from V and 7 bases from J, with 14 bases in between. The CDR3 region has the DNA TGTGCCAGCAGCTCCTCCTGGATAGTTAATGAGCAGTTCTTC. Protein: CASSSSWIVNEQFF.

This clone turned up a few times. The gene calls are TRBV7-9 and TRBJ2-7; TRBD2 agrees at 10 bases. The V gene's germline CDR1 is SEHNR and CDR2 FQNEAQ (reference sequence). This CDR3 spans 17 amino acids. V dropped 2 bases and J dropped 5; count of bases not matched to a gene: 12. CDR3 loop: CASSLSPPLAGAHEQYF. The CDR3 nucleotides are TGTGCCAGCAGCTTATCCCCCCCTCTAGCGGGAGCACACGAGCAGTACTTC.

V usage is TRBV6-5 and J usage is TRBJ2-2; the match to TRBD1 covers 7 bases. Trimming took 6 bases from V and 5 from J; bases not matched to a gene: 3. CDR3 length: 13 amino acids. Germline V gene data show CDR1 as MNHEY and CDR2 as SVGAGI. CDR3 protein: CASRDRYTGELFF. CDR3 coding DNA: TGTGCCAGCAGGGACAGGTATACCGGGGAGCTGTTTTTT.

The chain couples TRBV19 to TRBJ2-2; 9 bases line up with TRBD1. V shed 6 bases and J 5 bases; nucleotides not matched to a gene: 7. CDR3 length equals 15 residues. Germline CDR1 and CDR2: LNHDA and SQIVND (reference sequence). CDR3 in amino acids: CASRIYRGLTGELFF. DNA of the CDR3: TGTGCCAGTAGGATATACAGGGGGCTGACCGGGGAGCTGTTTTTT.

Only a few counts were recorded for this clone. The J gene is TRBJ1-5, the V gene TRBV6-5, with 9 bases that match TRBD1. The CDR3 sequence is 15 residues long. Losses at the gene ends were 2 bases for V and 5 bases for J; bases not matched to a gene: 4. CDR1 and CDR2 from the germline V gene are MNHEY and SVGAGI. The CDR3 DNA is TGTGCCAGCAGTTACACCACAGGGGGCCATCAGCCCCAGCATTTT. Amino acid sequence: CASSYTTGGHQPQHF.

The gene calls are TRBV5-1 and TRBJ1-1, with D maybe TRBD1 (5 bases). V lost 0 bases, J lost 11 bases, and 17 bases lay in between. CDR1 is SGHRS, CDR2 YFSETQ, per germline. The CDR3 totals 14 residues. The CDR3 nucleotides read TGCGCCAGCAGCTTGGAAGTTGGTGGGGGGAGTGCTTTCTTT. Amino acids: CASSLEVGGGSAFF.

The rearrangement uses TRBV6-5 and TRBJ1-2; TRBD1 aligns across 8 bases. V was pared by 6 bases and J by 2 bases, with 8 bases of the junction left unmatched. This CDR3 has 15 residues. Germline V lookup: CDR1 MNHEY, CDR2 SVGAGI. The CDR3 sequence is CASSRSTGVNYGYTF. CDR3 in DNA: TGTGCCAGCAGCCGCTCGACAGGGGTGAACTATGGCTACACCTTC.

V is TRBV30 and J is TRBJ2-3, with D unclear. The germline CDR1 and CDR2 sequences are GTSNPN and SVGIG (reference sequence). The CDR3 has 16 amino acids. Deletions cut 1 base from V and 1 base from J, with 15 bases between. The CDR3 nucleotides read TGTGCCTGGAGTGCCTCCATCAGGAGCGGCACAGATACGCAGTATTTT. Translating it yields CAWSASIRSGTDTQYF.

This chain uses TRBV27 with TRBJ2-3; 12 nucleotides match TRBD2. Germline V gene data show CDR1 as MNHEY and CDR2 as SMNVEV (reference sequence). Germline trimming cut 3 bases from V and 3 bases from J; bases unmatched to any gene: 7. The CDR3 sequence is 17 residues long. In DNA form, the CDR3 reads TGTGCCAGCAGTTTTCTCGGACTAGCGGGACATACAGATACGCAGTATTTT. Protein product: CASSFLGLAGHTDTQYF.

The chain links TRBV18 to TRBJ2-2; 10 positions agree with TRBD2. V gave up 3 bases and J gave up 6 bases; unmatched junction bases: 10. The CDR3 is 17 amino acids. Germline-derived CDR1 and CDR2 are KGHSH and LQKENI. CDR3 in amino acids: CASSPRASGSRAGELFF. The CDR3 DNA reads as TGTGCCAGCTCACCCCGGGCTAGCGGGAGTAGGGCCGGGGAGCTGTTTTTT.

This clone was counted between two and nine times. The V call is TRBV4-3, the J call TRBJ2-3; maybe TRBD1 (6 bases). The V and J ends lost 0 bases and 4 bases respectively, with 8 bases between them. In germline, CDR1 is LGHNA, CDR2 YSLEER. This CDR3 is 14 amino acids long. For the CDR3, the DNA is TGCGCCAGCAGCCAAGATCCAGGGGCAGATACGCAGTATTTT. Protein sequence: CASSQDPGADTQYF.

The rearrangement joins TRBV4-3 to TRBJ2-7, with a possible D match to TRBD2 (6 bases). Trimming took off 3 bases at V and 1 base at J, with 13 bases between the two ends. CDR1 is LGHNA, CDR2 YSLEER, per germline. The CDR3 is 15 amino acids. The CDR3 nucleotides read TGCGCCAGCAGCCAGAGCCGGGGAGGATCCTACGAGCAGTACTTC. This codes for CASSQSRGGSYEQYF.